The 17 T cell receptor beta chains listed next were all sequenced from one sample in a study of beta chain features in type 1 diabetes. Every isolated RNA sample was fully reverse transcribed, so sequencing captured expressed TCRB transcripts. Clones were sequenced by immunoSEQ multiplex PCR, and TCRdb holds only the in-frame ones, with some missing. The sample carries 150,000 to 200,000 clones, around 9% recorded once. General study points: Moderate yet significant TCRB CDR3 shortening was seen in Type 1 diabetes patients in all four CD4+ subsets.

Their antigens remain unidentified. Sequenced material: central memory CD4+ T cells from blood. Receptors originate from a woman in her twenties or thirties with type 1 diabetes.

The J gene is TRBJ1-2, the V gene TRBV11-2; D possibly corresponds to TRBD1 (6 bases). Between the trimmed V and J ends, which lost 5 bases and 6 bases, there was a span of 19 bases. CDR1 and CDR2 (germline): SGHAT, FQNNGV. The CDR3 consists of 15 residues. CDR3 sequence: CASSHEPDSVNGYTF. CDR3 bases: TGTGCCAGCAGCCACGAACCGGACAGTGTTAATGGCTACACCTTC.

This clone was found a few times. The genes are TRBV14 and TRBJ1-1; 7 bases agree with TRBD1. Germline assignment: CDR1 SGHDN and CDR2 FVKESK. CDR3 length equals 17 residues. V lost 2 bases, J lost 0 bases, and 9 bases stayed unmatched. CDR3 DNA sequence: TGTGCCAGCAGCCAAAGAGGGACAGATTTTATGAACACTGAAGCTTTCTTT. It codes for CASSQRGTDFMNTEAFF.

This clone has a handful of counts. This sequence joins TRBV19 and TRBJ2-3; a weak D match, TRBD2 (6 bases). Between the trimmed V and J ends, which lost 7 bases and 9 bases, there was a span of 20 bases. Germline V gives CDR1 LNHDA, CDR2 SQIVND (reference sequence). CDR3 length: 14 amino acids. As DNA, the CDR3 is TGTGCCAGTACGACTGGTGGTGCGGGGCGGACGCAGTATTTT. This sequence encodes CASTTGGAGRTQYF.

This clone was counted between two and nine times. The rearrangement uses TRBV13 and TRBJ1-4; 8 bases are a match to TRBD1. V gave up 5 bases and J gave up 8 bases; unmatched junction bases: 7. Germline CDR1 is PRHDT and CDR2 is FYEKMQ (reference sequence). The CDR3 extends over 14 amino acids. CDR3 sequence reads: CASSLRGLEEKLFF. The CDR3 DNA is TGTGCCAGCAGCCTCAGGGGGCTCGAAGAAAAACTGTTTTTT.

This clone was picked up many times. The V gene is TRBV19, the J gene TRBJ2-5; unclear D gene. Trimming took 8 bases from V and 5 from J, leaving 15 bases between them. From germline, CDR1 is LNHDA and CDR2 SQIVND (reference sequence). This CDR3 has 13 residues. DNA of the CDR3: TGTGCCAGTTCCCGGAGTATAGGCGAGACCCAGTACTTC. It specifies CASSRSIGETQYF. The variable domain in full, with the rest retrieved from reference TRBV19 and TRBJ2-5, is DGGITQSPKYLFRKEGQNVTLSCEQNLNHDAMYWYRQDPGQGLRLIYYSQIVNDFQKGDIAEGYSVSREKKESFPLTVTSAQKNPTAFYLCASSRSIGETQYFGPGTRLLVL.

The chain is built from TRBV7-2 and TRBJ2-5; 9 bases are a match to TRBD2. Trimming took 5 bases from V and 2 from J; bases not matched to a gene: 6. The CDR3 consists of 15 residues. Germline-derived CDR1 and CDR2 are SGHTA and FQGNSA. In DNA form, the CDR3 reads TGTGCCAGCAGCCCTAGCGGGGAGATTCAAGAGACCCAGTACTTC. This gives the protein CASSPSGEIQETQYF.

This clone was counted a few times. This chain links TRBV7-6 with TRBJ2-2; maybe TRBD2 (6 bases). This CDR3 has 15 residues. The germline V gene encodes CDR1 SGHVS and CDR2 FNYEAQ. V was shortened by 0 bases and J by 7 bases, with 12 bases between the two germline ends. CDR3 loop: CASSLATTSHGELFF. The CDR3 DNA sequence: TGTGCCAGCAGCTTAGCGACTACTAGCCACGGGGAGCTGTTTTTT.

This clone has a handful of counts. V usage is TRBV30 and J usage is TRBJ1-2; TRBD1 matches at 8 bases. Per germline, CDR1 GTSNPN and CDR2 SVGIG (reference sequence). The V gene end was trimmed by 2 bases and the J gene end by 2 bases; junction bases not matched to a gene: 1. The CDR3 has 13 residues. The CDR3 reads CAWSHRGNYGYTF. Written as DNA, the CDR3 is TGTGCCTGGAGTCACAGGGGGAACTATGGCTACACCTTC. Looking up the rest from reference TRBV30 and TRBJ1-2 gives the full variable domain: SQTIHQWPATLVQPVGSPLSLECTVEGTSNPNLYWYRQAAGRGLQLLFYSVGIGQISSEVPQNLSASRPQDRQFILSSKKLLLSDSGFYLCAWSHRGNYGYTFGSGTRLTVV.

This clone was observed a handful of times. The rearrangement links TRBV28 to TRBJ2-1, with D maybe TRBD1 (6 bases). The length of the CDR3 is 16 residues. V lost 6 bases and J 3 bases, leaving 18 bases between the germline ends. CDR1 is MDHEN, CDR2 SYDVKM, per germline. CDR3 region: CASRDFGQPGYNEQFF. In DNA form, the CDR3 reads TGTGCCAGCAGGGATTTCGGACAGCCCGGCTACAATGAGCAGTTCTTC.

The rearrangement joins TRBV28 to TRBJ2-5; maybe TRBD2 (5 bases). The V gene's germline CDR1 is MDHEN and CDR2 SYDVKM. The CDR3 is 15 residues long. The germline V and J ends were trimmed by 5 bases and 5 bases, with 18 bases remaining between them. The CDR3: CASSPRGSLGETQYF. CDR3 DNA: TGTGCCAGCAGTCCCCGTGGGAGTCTCGGTGAGACCCAGTACTTC.

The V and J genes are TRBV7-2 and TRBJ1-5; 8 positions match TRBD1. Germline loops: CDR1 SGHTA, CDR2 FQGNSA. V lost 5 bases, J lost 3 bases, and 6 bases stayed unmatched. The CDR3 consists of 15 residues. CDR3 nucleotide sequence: TGTGCCAGCAGCACCAGGGGGCTTTACAATCAGCCCCAGCATTTT. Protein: CASSTRGLYNQPQHF.

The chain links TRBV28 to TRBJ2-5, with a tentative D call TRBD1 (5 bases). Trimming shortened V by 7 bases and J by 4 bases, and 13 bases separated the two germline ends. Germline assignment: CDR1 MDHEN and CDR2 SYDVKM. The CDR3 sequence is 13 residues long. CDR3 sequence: CASIPGRGETQYF. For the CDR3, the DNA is TGTGCCAGCATTCCAGGGCGTGGAGAGACCCAGTACTTC.

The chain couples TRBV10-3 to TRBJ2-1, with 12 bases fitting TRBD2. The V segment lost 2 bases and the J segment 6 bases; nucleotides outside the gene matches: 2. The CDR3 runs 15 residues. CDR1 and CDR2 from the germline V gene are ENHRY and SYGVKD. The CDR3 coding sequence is TGTGCCATCAGTGAGGGACTAGCGGGACCCAATGAGCAGTTCTTC. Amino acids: CAISEGLAGPNEQFF.

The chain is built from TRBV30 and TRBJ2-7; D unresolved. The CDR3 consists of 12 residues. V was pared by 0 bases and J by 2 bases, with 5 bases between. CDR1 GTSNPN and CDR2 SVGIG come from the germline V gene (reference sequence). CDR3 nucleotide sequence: TGTGCCTGGAGTGTAACGGCCTACGAGCAGTACTTC. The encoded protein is CAWSVTAYEQYF.

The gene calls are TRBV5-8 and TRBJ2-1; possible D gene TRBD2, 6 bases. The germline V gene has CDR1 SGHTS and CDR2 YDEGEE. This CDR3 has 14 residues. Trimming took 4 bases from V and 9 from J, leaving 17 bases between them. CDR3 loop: CASSRLPGRAEQFF. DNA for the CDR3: TGTGCCAGCAGCCGACTACCCGGGAGAGCTGAGCAGTTCTTC.

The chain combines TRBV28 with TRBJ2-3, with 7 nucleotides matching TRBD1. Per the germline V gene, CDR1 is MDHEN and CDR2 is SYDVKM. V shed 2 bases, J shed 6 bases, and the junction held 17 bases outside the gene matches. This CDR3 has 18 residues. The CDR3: CASSLPPAQGGRWDTQYF. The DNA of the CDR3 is TGTGCCAGCAGTTTACCCCCCGCACAAGGGGGCCGCTGGGATACGCAGTATTTT.

The CDR3 nucleotides are TGTGCCAGCAGCTTAACCCAGGGAAAGGGCACCGGCTACACCTTC. Amino acid sequence: CASSLTQGKGTGYTF. The V gene is TRBV11-2, the J gene TRBJ1-2, with D maybe TRBD1 (5 bases). The CDR3 is 15 amino acids. In germline, CDR1 is SGHAT, CDR2 FQNNGV. V lost 2 bases, J lost 8 bases, and 18 bases lay in between.